The T cell receptor (beta chain) under discussion was sequenced for a study of blood T cell repertoires in COVID-19. In the authors' methods: Counts of nucleated cells, estimated from reference gene primer amplification, were obtained. Method: immunoSEQ multiplex PCR; TCRdb's copy keeps in-frame clones and lacks some. That table is the source of V, J and clone size, and D and trimming were worked out from the DNA. The table lists roughly 80,000 clones, around 83% of them singletons. Germline lookup yields CDR1 SEHNR and CDR2 FQNEAQ (reference sequence). CDR3 length: 17 residues. J lost 0 bases, V lost 1 base, and 5 bases had no gene match.

This clonotype was sampled from a woman aged 55 to 70 with acute or convalescent COVID-19. V is TRBV7-9 and J is TRBJ1-4; 7 nucleotides align to TRBD1. Material for sequencing was peripheral blood. The CDR3 nucleotides are TGTGCCAGCAGCTTAGGGAGGGACAGAGCAACTAATGAAAAACTGTTTTTT. It yields the protein CASSLGRDRATNEKLFF.